The 16 T cell receptor beta chains below all came from one sample that was sequenced in a study of T cell responses to AZD1222 COVID-19 vaccine. Here immunoSEQ multiplex PCR was the method, and the copy in TCRdb shows in-frame clones only, minus some. The sample includes 100,000 to 150,000 clones, about 89% seen only once; the top ten take 4.2%. The source was peripheral blood, collected on day 0 of AZD1222 vaccination. These receptors were taken from an adult in good health.

The chain uses TRBV11-2 and TRBJ2-1, with TRBD2 matching 10 bases. Trimming took 6 bases from V and 2 from J; bases not matched to a gene: 13. Germline CDR1 reads SGHAT; CDR2 reads FQNNGV. This CDR3 spans 18 amino acids. CDR3 nucleotide sequence: TGTGCCAGCAGTCCAACTAGCGGGATTGGACCCGCCTACAATGAGCAGTTCTTC. It yields the protein CASSPTSGIGPAYNEQFF.

The chain's CDR3 is CASSPDRAGNGYTF. CDR3 DNA: TGTGCCAGCTCACCCGACAGGGCGGGTAATGGCTACACCTTC. The chain carries TRBV18 and TRBJ1-2; 7 bases are a match to TRBD1. The V gene's germline CDR1 is KGHSH and CDR2 LQKENI. The CDR3 spans 14 residues. Germline trimming cut 3 bases from V and 6 bases from J; bases unmatched to any gene: 7.

This rearrangement joins TRBV6-5 to TRBJ2-3, with a tentative D call TRBD2 (6 bases). CDR1 is MNHEY, CDR2 SVGAGI, per germline. This CDR3 has 14 residues. V lost 4 bases, J lost 6 bases, and 14 bases lay in between. CDR3 region: CASSLGLAVDTQYF. CDR3 DNA sequence: TGTGCCAGCAGTTTAGGGTTAGCGGTTGATACGCAGTATTTT.

The chain has TRBV7-2 and TRBJ2-5; TRBD2 is a possible D gene (6 bases). Deletions cut 5 bases from V and 3 bases from J, with 13 bases between. CDR1 is SGHTA, CDR2 FQGNSA, per germline. There are 14 residues in the CDR3. The CDR3 loop is CASSPPTRKETQYF. CDR3 DNA: TGTGCCAGCAGCCCGCCGACTAGGAAAGAGACCCAGTACTTC.

The chain links TRBV19 to TRBJ2-7, with D uncertain. The germline V gene encodes CDR1 LNHDA and CDR2 SQIVND (reference sequence). Deletions cut 3 bases from V and 6 bases from J, with 12 bases between. This CDR3 is built from 13 residues. The CDR3 is CASSIGRFLEQYF. The CDR3 region has the DNA TGTGCCAGTAGTATCGGACGATTCCTCGAGCAGTACTTC.

V and J are TRBV6-4 and TRBJ1-1; D is perhaps TRBD1 (6 bases). The V end was cut by 8 bases, the J end by 3 bases, with 19 bases between. This CDR3 is built from 15 residues. CDR1 MRHNA and CDR2 SNTAGT come from the germline V gene. The CDR3 coding sequence is TGTGCCAGCTACTACCCCAGGGGAGAGGACACTGAAGCTTTCTTT. Protein product: CASYYPRGEDTEAFF.

The rearrangement links TRBV18 to TRBJ2-7; D unresolved. This CDR3 region has 16 residues. In germline, CDR1 is KGHSH, CDR2 LQKENI. Between the trimmed V and J ends, which lost 2 bases and 6 bases, there was a span of 20 bases. CDR3 loop: CASSPTYDTPSSEQYF. DNA of the CDR3: TGTGCCAGCTCACCAACCTATGATACTCCAAGTTCCGAGCAGTACTTC. Together with reference TRBV18 and TRBJ2-7, the CDR3 gives the full variable domain: NAGVMQNPRHLVRRRGQEARLRCSPMKGHSHVYWYRQLPEEGLKFMVYLQKENIIDESGMPKERFSAEFPKEGPSILRIQQVVRGDSAAYFCASSPTYDTPSSEQYFGPGTRLTVT.

This chain connects TRBV9 to TRBJ2-5, with 7 bases fitting TRBD2. The CDR3 covers 13 residues. The V segment lost 1 base and the J segment 5 bases; nucleotides outside the gene matches: 2. CDR1 and CDR2 (germline): SGDLS, YYNGEE. CDR3 bases: TGTGCCAGCAGCGTATTGGGGGGGGAGACCCAGTACTTC. This sequence encodes CASSVLGGETQYF.

This clone was seen once. The V gene is TRBV11-2, the J gene TRBJ1-2, with TRBD1 matching over 8 bases. Germline values: CDR1 SGHAT, CDR2 FQNNGV. J gave up 3 bases and V 1 base, and 4 bases lay outside the gene matches. The CDR3 covers 15 residues. The CDR3 is CASSLVQGGHYGYTF. The CDR3 coding sequence is TGTGCCAGCAGCTTAGTACAGGGGGGACACTATGGCTACACCTTC. Variable domain in full (rest from reference TRBV11-2 and TRBJ1-2): EAGVAQSPRYKIIEKRQSVAFWCNPISGHATLYWYQQILGQGPKLLIQFQNNGVVDDSQLPKDRFSAERLKGVDSTLKIQPAKLEDSAVYLCASSLVQGGHYGYTFGSGTRLTVV.

The chain is built from TRBV11-2 and TRBJ2-1; 7 positions agree with TRBD1. The CDR3 extends over 14 amino acids. CDR1 is SGHAT and CDR2 is FQNNGV in the germline V gene. V shed 5 bases and J 6 bases; nucleotides not matched to a gene: 7. The CDR3 nucleotides read TGTGCCAGCAGCGCAGGGGGTCTGGGCAATGAGCAGTTCTTC. It is translated as CASSAGGLGNEQFF.

The CDR3 spells CASSLDRLRQGYEQYF. The DNA for the CDR3 is TGTGCCAGCAGCTTAGATCGACTCAGGCAAGGCTACGAGCAGTACTTC. The chain is built from TRBV7-2 and TRBJ2-7; D is undetermined. Germline lookup yields CDR1 SGHTA and CDR2 FQGNSA. Trimming cost V 1 base and J 3 bases, with 16 bases left between them. The CDR3 has 16 amino acids.

As regards this clone: At one end the junction does not follow the germline gene, possibly because of a read error. The chain carries TRBV7-3 and TRBJ2-7; 7 bases line up with TRBD1. Germline assignment: CDR1 SGHTA and CDR2 FQGTGA. This CDR3 has 15 amino acids. The CDR3 loop reads CASSVTGDLTYEQYF. The CDR3 DNA reads TGTGCCAGCAGCGTAACAGGGGATTTGACCTACGAGCAGTACTTC.

The chain carries TRBV28 and TRBJ2-2; 7 bases are shared with TRBD2. Germline CDR1 MDHEN, CDR2 SYDVKM. CDR3 length: 16 amino acids. After removal of 1 base from V and 6 bases from J, the junction contained 8 bases not matched to a gene. The CDR3 nucleotides read TGTGCCAGCAGTTTATCGGGAGGTTTTCTCCCCGGGGAGCTGTTTTTT. This sequence encodes CASSLSGGFLPGELFF.

This rearrangement joins TRBV11-3 to TRBJ2-1, with 9 bases that match TRBD2. The CDR3 totals 15 residues. V was pared by 1 base and J by 9 bases, with 7 bases of the junction left unmatched. In germline, CDR1 is SGHNT, CDR2 YENEEA. The CDR3 loop reads CASSLAGGGASEQFF. In DNA, the CDR3 is TGTGCCAGCAGCTTAGCAGGCGGGGGGGCATCTGAGCAGTTCTTC.

The V call is TRBV2, the J call TRBJ1-4; weak D call: TRBD1 (5 bases). The CDR3 runs to 14 residues. Trimming removed 7 bases from V and 6 bases from J, with 15 bases in between. CDR1 and CDR2 (germline): SNHLY, FYNNEI. The CDR3 DNA follows: TGTGCCAGCAAGTTCGGGGCCGGGCATGAAAAACTGTTTTTT. Protein product: CASKFGAGHEKLFF. Based on the CDR3 plus reference TRBV2 and TRBJ1-4, the full variable domain is EPEVTQTPSHQVTQMGQEVILRCVPISNHLYFYWYRQILGQKVEFLVSFYNNEISEKSEIFDDQFSVERPDGSNFTLKIRSTKLEDSAMYFCASKFGAGHEKLFFGSGTQLSVL.

V gene TRBV9 combines with J gene TRBJ1-2; D is possibly TRBD1 (5 bases). There are 15 residues in the CDR3. The V gene's germline CDR1 is SGDLS and CDR2 YYNGEE. Trimming left V 2 bases short and J 8 bases short, with 19 bases between. The CDR3 coding sequence is TGTGCCAGCAGCGTCTCTTCCAGTGACAGCCGGGGCTACACCTTC. Protein sequence: CASSVSSSDSRGYTF.